Presented here are 2 T cell receptor beta chains from one specimen sequenced in a study of blood T cells in healthy people across ages. Through a sample-barcoded 5' primer and a J-beta primer mix, a second PCR was run for roughly 7 to 11 cycles. MiXCR was run by TCRdb on the 5' RACE reads, yielding one entry per CDR3 protein. The data contain hundreds of thousands of distinct CDR3 sequences, 44% of them singletons. Sequenced: blood. These receptor sequences come from a man in his 60s in good health.

This clonotype was seen ten or more times. The V gene is TRBV2, the J gene TRBJ1-2; D is undetermined. Trimming left V 0 bases short and J 4 bases short, with 3 bases between. This CDR3 has 12 residues. The germline CDR1 and CDR2 sequences are SNHLY and FYNNEI. Here the CDR3 DNA reads TGTGCCAGCAGTGAAGCCTTCTATGGCTACACCTTC. Translating gives CASSEAFYGYTF.

The CDR3 DNA sequence: TGTGCCAGCAGTTACGCCCTGAGGGTGGCTATGGGGTCCACCAATGAGCAGTTCTTC. Protein sequence: CASSYALRVAMGSTNEQFF. The chain combines TRBV6-2 or TRBV6-3 with TRBJ2-1, with D perhaps matching TRBD2 (5 bases). This CDR3 spans 19 amino acids. The germline gives CDR1 MNHEY, CDR2 SVGEGT. V was shortened by 2 bases and J by 6 bases, with 26 bases between the two germline ends.